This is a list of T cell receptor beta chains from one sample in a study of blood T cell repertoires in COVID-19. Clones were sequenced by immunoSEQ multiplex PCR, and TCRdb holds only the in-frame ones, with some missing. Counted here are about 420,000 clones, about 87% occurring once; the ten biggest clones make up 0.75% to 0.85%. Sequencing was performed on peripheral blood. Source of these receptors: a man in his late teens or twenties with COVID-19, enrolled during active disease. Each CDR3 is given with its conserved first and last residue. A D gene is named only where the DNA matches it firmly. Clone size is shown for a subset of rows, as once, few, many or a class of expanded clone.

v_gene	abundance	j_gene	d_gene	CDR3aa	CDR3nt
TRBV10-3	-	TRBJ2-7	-	CAISEDRTYEQYF	TGTGCCATCAGTGAGGACAGGACCTACGAGCAGTACTTC
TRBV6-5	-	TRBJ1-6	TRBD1	CASRQSTGVNSPLHF	TGTGCCAGCAGGCAGTCCACAGGGGTGAATTCACCCCTCCACTTT
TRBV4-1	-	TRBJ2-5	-	CASSQVWDPRRRGETQYF	TGCGCCAGCAGCCAAGTATGGGACCCGCGGCGCCGGGGGGAGACCCAGTACTTC
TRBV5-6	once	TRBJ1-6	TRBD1	CASSYTGVSSPLHF	TGTGCCAGCAGCTACACAGGGGTTAGTTCACCCCTCCACTTT
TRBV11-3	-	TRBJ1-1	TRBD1	CASSLGGTGNTEAFF	TGTGCCAGCAGCTTAGGGGGGACAGGGAACACTGAAGCTTTCTTT
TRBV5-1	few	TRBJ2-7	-	CASSLMQGSYEQYF	TGCGCCAGCAGCTTGATGCAGGGTTCCTACGAGCAGTACTTC
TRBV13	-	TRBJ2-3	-	CASRLVGATDTQYF	TGTGCCAGCAGACTGGTGGGGGCGACAGATACGCAGTATTTT
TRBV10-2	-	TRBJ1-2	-	CASSESFGGAQQRGGYTF	TGCGCCAGCAGTGAGTCATTCGGGGGGGCCCAGCAAAGAGGTGGCTACACCTTC
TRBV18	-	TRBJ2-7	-	CASSPAGAEEQYF	TGTGCCAGCTCACCAGCGGGGGCGGAGGAGCAGTACTTC
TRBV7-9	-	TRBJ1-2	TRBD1	CASSRGQGNYGYTF	TGTGCCAGCAGCCGAGGACAGGGTAACTATGGCTACACCTTC
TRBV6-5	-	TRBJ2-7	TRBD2	CASSLAESSYEQYF	TGTGCCAGCAGCCTAGCGGAGAGCTCCTACGAGCAGTACTTC
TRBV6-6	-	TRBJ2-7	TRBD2	CASSEPGRSYEQYF	TGTGCCAGCAGTGAGCCCGGGAGGTCCTACGAGCAGTACTTC
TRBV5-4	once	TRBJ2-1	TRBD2	CASSSTSHSYNEQFF	TGTGCCAGCAGCTCGACTAGCCACTCCTACAATGAGCAGTTCTTC
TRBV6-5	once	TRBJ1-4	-	CASSREGGANEKLFF	TGTGCCAGCAGCCGAGAAGGGGGGGCTAATGAAAAACTGTTTTTT
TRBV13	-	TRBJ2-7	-	CASSPPTGEQYF	TGTGCCAGCAGCCCCCCAACGGGGGAGCAGTACTTC
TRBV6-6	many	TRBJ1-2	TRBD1	CASSRTGESYGYTF	TGTGCCAGCAGCCGGACAGGGGAAAGCTATGGCTACACCTTC
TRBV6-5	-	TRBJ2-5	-	CASGSQAQYF	TGTGCCAGCGGATCACAGGCCCAGTACTTC
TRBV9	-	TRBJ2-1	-	CASSVRESFDNEQFF	TGTGCCAGCAGCGTGAGGGAGTCCTTTGACAATGAGCAGTTCTTC
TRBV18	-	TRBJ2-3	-	CASSPRPGADTQYF	TGTGCCAGCTCACCAAGGCCCGGGGCAGATACGCAGTATTTT
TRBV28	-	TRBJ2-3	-	CASSSPGGRGTDTQYF	TGTGCCAGCAGTTCCCCCGGCGGCAGGGGAACAGATACGCAGTATTTT
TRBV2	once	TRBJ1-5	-	CASREAGGSNQPQHF	TGTGCCAGCAGAGAGGCGGGGGGAAGCAATCAGCCCCAGCATTTT
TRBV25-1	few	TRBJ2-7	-	CASSAGRRAIEQYF	TGTGCCAGCAGTGCAGGGCGCCGGGCTATCGAGCAGTACTTC
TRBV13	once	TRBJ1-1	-	CASSYRRPNTEAFF	TGTGCCAGCAGCTATCGCAGGCCCAACACTGAAGCTTTCTTT
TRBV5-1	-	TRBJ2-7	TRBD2	CASSLSGEGEQYF	TGCGCCAGCAGCTTGTCGGGGGAGGGCGAGCAGTACTTC
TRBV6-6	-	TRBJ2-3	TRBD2	CASASGGGSTDTQYF	TGTGCCAGCGCCAGCGGGGGTGGGAGCACAGATACGCAGTATTTT
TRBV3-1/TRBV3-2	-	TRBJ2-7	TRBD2	CASTRLGGSGIHEQYF	TGTGCCAGCACCCGCCTCGGGGGTAGCGGGATCCACGAGCAGTACTTC
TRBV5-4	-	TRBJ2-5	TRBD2	CASSKGLAGAQETQYF	TGTGCCAGCAGCAAGGGACTAGCGGGAGCTCAAGAGACCCAGTACTTC
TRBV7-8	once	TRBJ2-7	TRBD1	CASSPSGQSYEQYF	TGTGCCAGCAGCCCCTCGGGACAGTCCTACGAGCAGTACTTC
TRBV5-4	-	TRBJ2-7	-	CASSSTESYEQYF	TGTGCCAGCAGCTCGACAGAGTCCTACGAGCAGTACTTC
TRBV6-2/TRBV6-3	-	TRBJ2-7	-	CASSYFAGKTYEQYF	TGTGCCAGCAGTTACTTTGCGGGGAAAACCTACGAGCAGTACTTC
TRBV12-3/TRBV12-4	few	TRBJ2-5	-	CASSLSGSETQYF	TGTGCCAGCAGTTTATCGGGGAGCGAGACCCAGTACTTC
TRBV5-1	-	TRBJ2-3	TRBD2	CASSRTRLAGVPDTQYF	TGCGCCAGCAGCCGAACGCGCCTAGCGGGAGTACCAGATACGCAGTATTTT
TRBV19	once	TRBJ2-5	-	CATSTEYQETQYF	TGTGCCACTTCGACTGAATACCAAGAGACCCAGTACTTC
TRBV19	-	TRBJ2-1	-	CASSIRTGNNEQFF	TGTGCCAGTAGTATCCGAACGGGGAACAATGAGCAGTTCTTC
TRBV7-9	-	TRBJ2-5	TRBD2	CASSLAQLAGGETQYF	TGTGCCAGCAGCTTAGCGCAACTAGCGGGGGGAGAGACCCAGTACTTC
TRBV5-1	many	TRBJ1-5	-	CASSLEQGPQSPQHF	TGCGCCAGCAGCTTGGAACAGGGACCCCAATCACCCCAGCATTTT
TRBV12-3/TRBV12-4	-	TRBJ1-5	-	CASSFGQGPQHF	TGTGCCAGCAGTTTCGGTCAGGGGCCCCAGCATTTT
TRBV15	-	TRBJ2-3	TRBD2	CATSRDIAGGPDTQYF	TGTGCCACCAGCAGAGATATCGCGGGAGGGCCAGATACGCAGTATTTT
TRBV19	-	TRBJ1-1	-	CASTIRPGTRDTEAFF	TGTGCCAGTACCATACGTCCAGGGACTAGGGACACTGAAGCTTTCTTT
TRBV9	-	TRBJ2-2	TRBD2	CASSFSGKAGELFF	TGTGCCAGCAGCTTTAGCGGGAAGGCCGGGGAGCTGTTTTTT
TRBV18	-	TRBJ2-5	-	CASSPRQETQYF	TGTGCCAGCTCACCACGGCAGGAGACCCAGTACTTC
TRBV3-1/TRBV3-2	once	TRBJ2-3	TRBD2	CASSLLAAGTDTQYF	TGTGCCAGCAGCCTACTAGCGGCAGGCACAGATACGCAGTATTTT
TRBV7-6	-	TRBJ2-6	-	CASSLAQGTGANVLTF	TGTGCCAGCAGCTTAGCGCAGGGTACTGGGGCCAACGTCCTGACTTTC
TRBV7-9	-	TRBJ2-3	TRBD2	CASSLPTSGIRTDTQYF	TGTGCCAGCAGCCTACCGACTAGCGGGATACGTACAGATACGCAGTATTTT
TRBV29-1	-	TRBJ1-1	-	CSVAEASRGTEAFF	TGCAGCGTTGCAGAGGCCTCTCGGGGGACTGAAGCTTTCTTT
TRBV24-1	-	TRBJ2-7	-	CATSDWRRDHEQYF	TGTGCCACCAGTGATTGGAGGCGGGACCATGAGCAGTACTTC
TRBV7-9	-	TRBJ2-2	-	CASSSDFGYANTGELFF	TGTGCCAGCAGCTCGGACTTTGGTTACGCGAACACCGGGGAGCTGTTTTTT
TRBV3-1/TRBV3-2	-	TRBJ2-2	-	CASSYSVGELFF	TGTGCCAGCAGCTATTCAGTGGGGGAGCTGTTTTTT
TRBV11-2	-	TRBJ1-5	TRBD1	CASSLGGQGRSQPQHF	TGTGCCAGCAGCTTAGGCGGACAGGGACGGAGTCAGCCCCAGCATTTT
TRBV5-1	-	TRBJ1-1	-	CASSLGDSLNTEAFF	TGCGCCAGCAGCTTGGGTGACAGCCTGAACACTGAAGCTTTCTTT